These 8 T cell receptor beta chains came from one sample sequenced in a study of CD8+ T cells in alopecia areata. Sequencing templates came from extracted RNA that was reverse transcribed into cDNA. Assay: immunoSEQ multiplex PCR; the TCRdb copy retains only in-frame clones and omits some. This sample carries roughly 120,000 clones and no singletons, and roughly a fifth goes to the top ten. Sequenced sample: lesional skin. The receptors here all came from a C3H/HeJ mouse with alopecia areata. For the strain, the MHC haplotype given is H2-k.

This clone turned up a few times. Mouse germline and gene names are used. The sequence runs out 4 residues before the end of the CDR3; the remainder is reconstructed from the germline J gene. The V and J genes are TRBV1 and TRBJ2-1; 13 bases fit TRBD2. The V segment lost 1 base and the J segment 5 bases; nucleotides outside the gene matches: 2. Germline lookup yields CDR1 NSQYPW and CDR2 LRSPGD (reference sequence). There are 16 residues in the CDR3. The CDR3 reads CTCSAGTGGADAEQFF. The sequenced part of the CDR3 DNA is TGCACCTGCAGTGCAGGGACTGGGGGGGCGGATGCT.

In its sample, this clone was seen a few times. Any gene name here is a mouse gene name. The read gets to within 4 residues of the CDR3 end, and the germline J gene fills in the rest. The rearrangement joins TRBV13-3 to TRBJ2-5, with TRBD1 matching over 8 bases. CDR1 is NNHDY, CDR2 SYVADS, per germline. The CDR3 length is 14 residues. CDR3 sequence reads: CASSGTGRRDTQYF. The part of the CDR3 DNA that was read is TGTGCCAGCAGTGGGACAGGGAGGAGGGAC.

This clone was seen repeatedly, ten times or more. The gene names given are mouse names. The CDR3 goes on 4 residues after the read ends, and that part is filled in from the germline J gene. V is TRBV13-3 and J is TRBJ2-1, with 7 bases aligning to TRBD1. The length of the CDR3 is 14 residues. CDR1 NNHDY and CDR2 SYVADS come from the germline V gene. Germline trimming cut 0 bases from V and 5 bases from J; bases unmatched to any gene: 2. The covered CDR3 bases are TGTGCCAGCAGTGATGCCACAGGGGATGCT. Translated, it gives CASSDATGDA. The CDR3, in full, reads CASSDATGDAEQFF.

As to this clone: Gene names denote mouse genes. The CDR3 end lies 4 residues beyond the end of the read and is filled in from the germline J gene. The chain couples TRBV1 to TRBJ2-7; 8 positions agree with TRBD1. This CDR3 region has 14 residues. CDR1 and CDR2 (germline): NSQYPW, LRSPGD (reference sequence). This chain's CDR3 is CTCSADRGPYEQYF. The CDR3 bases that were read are TGCACCTGCAGTGCAGACAGGGGGCCGTAT.

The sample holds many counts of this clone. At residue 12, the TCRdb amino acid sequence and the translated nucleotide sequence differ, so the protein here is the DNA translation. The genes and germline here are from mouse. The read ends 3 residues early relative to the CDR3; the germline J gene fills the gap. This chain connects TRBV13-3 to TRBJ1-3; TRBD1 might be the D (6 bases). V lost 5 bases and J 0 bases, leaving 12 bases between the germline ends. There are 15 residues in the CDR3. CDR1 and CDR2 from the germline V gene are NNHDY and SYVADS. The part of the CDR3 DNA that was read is TGTGCCAGCAGCGCGGGACATCTTTCTGGAAATACG. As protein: CASSAGHLSGNT. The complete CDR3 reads CASSAGHLSGNTLYF.

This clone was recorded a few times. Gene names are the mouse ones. This CDR3 reads CASSPGQGAWGQDTQYF. The sequenced CDR3 bases are TGTGCCAGCAGCCCCGGACAGGGGGCCTGGGGCCAAGAC. The J gene is TRBJ2-5, the V gene TRBV19, with TRBD1 matching 11 bases. The CDR3 is cut off 4 residues early in the read; its end comes from the germline J gene. This CDR3 spans 17 amino acids. The trim removed 5 bases at V and 2 bases at J, leaving 10 bases unmatched. CDR1 is FNHDT and CDR2 is SITEND in the germline V gene (reference sequence). The entire variable domain, with the rest obtained from reference TRBV19 and TRBJ2-5, is as follows: GGIITQTPKFLIGQEGQKLTLKCQQNFNHDTMYWYRQDSGKGLRLIYYSITENDLQKGDLSEGYDASREKKSSFSLTVTSAQKNEMAVFLCASSPGQGAWGQDTQYFGPGTRLLVL.

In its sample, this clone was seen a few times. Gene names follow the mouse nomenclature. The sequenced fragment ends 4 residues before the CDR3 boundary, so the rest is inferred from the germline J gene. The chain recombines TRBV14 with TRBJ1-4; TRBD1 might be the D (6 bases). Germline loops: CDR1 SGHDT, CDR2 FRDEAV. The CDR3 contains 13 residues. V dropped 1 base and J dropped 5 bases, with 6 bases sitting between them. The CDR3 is CASSFGTNERLFF. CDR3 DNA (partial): TGTGCCAGCAGTTTCGGGACAAACGAA.

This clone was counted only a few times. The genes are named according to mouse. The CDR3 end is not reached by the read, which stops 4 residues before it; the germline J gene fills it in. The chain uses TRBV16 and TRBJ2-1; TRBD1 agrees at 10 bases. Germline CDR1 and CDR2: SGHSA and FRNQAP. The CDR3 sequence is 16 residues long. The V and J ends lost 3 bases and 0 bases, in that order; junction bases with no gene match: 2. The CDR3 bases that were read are TGTGCAAGCAGCTTGGGGACAGGGGATAACTATGCT. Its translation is CASSLGTGDNYA. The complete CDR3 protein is CASSLGTGDNYAEQFF.